The 27 T cell receptor beta chains below were found in one sample sequenced in a study of CD8 T cells in cerebrospinal fluid in Alzheimer's disease. One entry per CDR3 protein, without DNA, is what TCRdb gives after re-calling the 10x single-cell sequencing reads. Recorded for this sample: some 1,000 distinct CDR3 sequences. Material for sequencing was cerebrospinal fluid. These receptors all stem from a human donor in good health.

This clonotype shows up as medium-sized by frequency. The chain links TRBV20-1 to TRBJ1-5. This CDR3 is built from 11 residues. Germline values: CDR1 DFQATT, CDR2 SNEGSKA (reference sequence). The CDR3 here is CSARGFQPQHF.

This clonotype counts as medium-sized by frequency. This chain uses TRBV2 with TRBJ2-1; TCRdb picks TRBD1, but there is no DNA to check that call. In germline, CDR1 is SNHLY, CDR2 FYNNEI. The CDR3 consists of 13 residues. The CDR3 is CASSFQGFNEQFF.

This clonotype counts as medium-sized (0.01 to 0.1%) by frequency. The V and J genes are TRBV30 and TRBJ2-7; TCRdb calls TRBD1, which cannot be checked without DNA. There are 14 residues in the CDR3. The germline gives CDR1 GTSNPN, CDR2 SVGIG (reference sequence). The CDR3 loop is CAWSQGGSSYEQYF.

Frequency places this clonotype as medium-sized. The V and J genes are TRBV19 and TRBJ1-1. Germline values: CDR1 LNHDA, CDR2 SQIVND (reference sequence). The CDR3 has 15 amino acids. The CDR3 sequence: CASSIRRRLNTEAFF.

The chain couples TRBV19 to TRBJ2-3; TCRdb calls TRBD2, which cannot be checked without DNA. This CDR3 has 17 residues. Germline V gene sequence: CDR1 LNHDA, CDR2 SQIVND (reference sequence). The CDR3 reads CASSISVTSTKWDTQYF.

In terms of frequency, this clonotype is medium-sized. The V call is TRBV6-5, the J call TRBJ1-2; the D call of TRBD1 rests on TCRdb alone, since no DNA is present to check it. Germline lookup yields CDR1 MNHEY and CDR2 SVGAGI. The CDR3 contains 16 residues. The CDR3 spells CASSYSSLRNPGGYTF.

Considering frequency, this clonotype is medium-sized. The chain links TRBV20-1 to TRBJ1-5; the D call from TCRdb, TRBD1, cannot be confirmed without DNA. Germline assignment: CDR1 DFQATT and CDR2 SNEGSKA (reference sequence). This CDR3 contains 18 residues. CDR3 residues: CSASPPYRGAYSNQPQHF.

This clonotype is called large (0.1 to 1%) based on its frequency. The chain uses TRBV5-1 and TRBJ2-3; the D call of TRBD2 rests on TCRdb alone, since no DNA is present to check it. This CDR3 is built from 16 residues. Germline CDR1 reads SGHRS; CDR2 reads YFSETQ. CDR3: CASSPRTSGSTDTQYF.

This clonotype ranks as medium-sized in terms of frequency. This chain uses TRBV29-1 with TRBJ1-1; TCRdb calls TRBD1, which cannot be checked without DNA. This CDR3 has 13 amino acids. Germline values: CDR1 SQVTM, CDR2 ANQGSEA. The CDR3 is CSSPGQGATEAFF.

By frequency, this clonotype is medium-sized (0.01 to 0.1%). This chain connects TRBV6-1 to TRBJ1-5; TCRdb names TRBD1, which stays unverified in the absence of DNA. CDR1 and CDR2 from the germline V gene are MNHNS and SASEGT. The length of the CDR3 is 13 residues. CDR3 amino acids: CASTGLGNQPQHF.

This clonotype is called large based on its frequency. J is TRBJ2-7 and V is TRBV10-3. CDR3 length equals 12 residues. Germline V gene lookup returns CDR1 ENHRY and CDR2 SYGVKD. CDR3 protein: CAISEEWTEQYF.

This clonotype counts as large by frequency. The chain recombines TRBV7-2 with TRBJ1-5. CDR1 and CDR2 from the germline V gene are SGHTA and FQGNSA. The CDR3 runs 14 residues. The CDR3 sequence is CASSLGLNNQPQHF.

This clonotype is labeled large based on frequency. The rearrangement uses TRBV4-2 and TRBJ1-6; absent DNA, TCRdb's TRBD1 call cannot be checked. This CDR3 region has 16 residues. CDR1 and CDR2 from the germline V gene are LGHNA and YNFKEQ. The CDR3 is CASSQDSGQNNSPLHF.

This clonotype is deemed medium-sized by its frequency. The chain has TRBV2 and TRBJ2-7; TCRdb picks TRBD2, but there is no DNA to check that call. Germline V gene lookup returns CDR1 SNHLY and CDR2 FYNNEI. This CDR3 contains 15 residues. The CDR3 sequence: CASSEVGTSGHEQYF.

This clonotype counts as medium-sized by frequency. The genes are TRBV19 and TRBJ1-5. The CDR3 sequence is 15 residues long. Per the germline V gene, CDR1 is LNHDA and CDR2 is SQIVND (reference sequence). The CDR3 sequence is CASSILGQRNQPQHF.

Considering frequency, this clonotype is medium-sized. This rearrangement joins TRBV5-5 to TRBJ1-5; TCRdb designates TRBD1, a call that cannot be tested without DNA. CDR1 and CDR2 (germline): SGHKS, YYEKEE (reference sequence). This CDR3 comprises 15 residues. This CDR3 reads CASSLVQGRYQPQHF.

Considering frequency, this clonotype is medium-sized. The chain carries TRBV7-9 and TRBJ1-1; TCRdb's D call of TRBD1 is untestable without DNA. Germline V gene data show CDR1 as SEHNR and CDR2 as FQNEAQ (reference sequence). CDR3 length equals 19 residues. The chain's CDR3 is CASSNQGTYAQLSYTEAFF. Full variable domain (remainder filled in from reference TRBV7-9 and TRBJ1-1): DTGVSQNPRHKITKRGQNVTFRCDPISEHNRLYWYRQTLGQGPEFLTYFQNEAQLEKSRLLSDRFSAERPKGSFSTLEIQRTEQGDSAMYLCASSNQGTYAQLSYTEAFFGQGTRLTVV.

This clonotype is classed as large by frequency. This rearrangement joins TRBV2 to TRBJ2-3. The CDR3 is 15 residues long. Germline CDR1 reads SNHLY; CDR2 reads FYNNEI. The CDR3 region is CASSDLGLDTDTQYF.

The chain couples TRBV23-1 to TRBJ2-7; TCRdb reports TRBD1, a call that lacks DNA to check it against. TRBV23-1 is an ORF; its function is uncertain. This CDR3 spans 17 amino acids. The CDR3 sequence: CASSQSNRVLSLCEQYF.

This clonotype is identified as medium-sized from frequency. The CDR3 sequence: CASSAPGTEVYYEQYF. This chain joins TRBV5-5 and TRBJ2-7; TCRdb proposes TRBD2, but this gene call is untestable without DNA. The length of the CDR3 is 16 residues. Germline CDR1 reads SGHKS; CDR2 reads YYEKEE (reference sequence).

This clonotype ranks as medium-sized in terms of frequency. The V and J genes are TRBV9 and TRBJ1-3. Germline V gives CDR1 SGDLS, CDR2 YYNGEE. The CDR3 loop spans 14 amino acids. This CDR3 reads CASSPLVSGNTIYF.

This clonotype ranks as medium-sized in terms of frequency. This chain connects TRBV6-2 or TRBV6-3 to TRBJ1-5; TCRdb calls TRBD1, which cannot be checked without DNA. Germline V gene data show CDR1 as MNHEY and CDR2 as SVGEGT. The length of the CDR3 is 15 residues. CDR3 sequence: CASRTDRMSHQPQHF.

According to its frequency, this clonotype is medium-sized. J is TRBJ2-7 and V is TRBV27; TCRdb designates TRBD1, a call that cannot be tested without DNA. Germline V gene lookup returns CDR1 MNHEY and CDR2 SMNVEV (reference sequence). CDR3 length: 13 residues. This chain's CDR3 is CASSLAGVYEQYF.

Judged by frequency, this clonotype is medium-sized. This rearrangement joins TRBV9 to TRBJ2-1; the TCRdb call, TRBD1, lacks DNA for checking. CDR3 size: 16 residues. Germline-derived CDR1 and CDR2 are SGDLS and YYNGEE. The CDR3 region is CASSVLERGPNNEQFF.

The chain uses TRBV5-8 and TRBJ2-3; TCRdb lists TRBD1, though no DNA is available to test this call. Germline V CDR1 and CDR2: SGHTS, YDEGEE. This CDR3 contains 15 residues. The CDR3 here is CASTPGAGGTDTQYF.

Considering frequency, this clonotype is medium-sized (0.01 to 0.1%). The CDR3 loop reads CASSLQGWGGETQYF. The rearrangement joins TRBV7-2 to TRBJ2-5; the D gene TCRdb calls, TRBD2, cannot be checked with no DNA. Per the germline V gene, CDR1 is SGHTA and CDR2 is FQGNSA. The CDR3 has 15 amino acids.

Judged by frequency, this clonotype is medium-sized. This chain connects TRBV5-1 to TRBJ1-1. The CDR3 totals 15 residues. Germline CDR1 reads SGHRS; CDR2 reads YFSETQ. CDR3 loop: CASSLVGFGNTEAFF.